This entry features one T cell receptor (beta chain) sequence. This entry belongs to a study of blood T cell repertoires in COVID-19. For the study at large: Acute and convalescent COVID-19 samples came from the United States, Italy and Spain.

This study enrolled people aged roughly 18 to 100 from roughly 22 US geographic areas. Exposed participants came across a COVID-19 case within 2 weeks before study entry. This table comes from immunoSEQ multiplex PCR, and its TCRdb copy is limited to in-frame clones, with some not included. The sample has approximately 65,000 clones, under 80% seen once. Sequencing was performed on PBMCs or T cells enriched from blood (not recorded which). The TCR sequence derives from a woman in her fifties or sixties who had been exposed to COVID-19.

CDR3: CASSWGTGEQYF. CDR3 coding DNA: TGCGCCAGCAGCTGGGGCACGGGCGAGCAGTACTTC. J is TRBJ2-7 and V is TRBV5-1, with D tentatively TRBD1 (5 bases). The CDR3 loop spans 12 amino acids. Deletions cut 3 bases from V and 6 bases from J, with 10 bases between. The germline V gene has CDR1 SGHRS and CDR2 YFSETQ. Drawing the rest from reference TRBV5-1 and TRBJ2-7, the complete variable domain is KAGVTQTPRYLIKTRGQQVTLSCSPISGHRSVSWYQQTPGQGLQFLFEYFSETQRNKGNFPGRFSGRQFSNSRSEMNVSTLELGDSALYLCASSWGTGEQYFGPGTRLTVT.